A single sample is the source of the 32 T cell receptor beta chains below, sequenced in a study of brain metastases from non-small cell lung cancer. The method was immunoSEQ multiplex PCR; TCRdb's version includes in-frame clones alone and lacks a portion of them. The sample shows about 1,100 clones, roughly 89% of them seen only once. Sequencing was done on a sample of tumor-adjacent normal tissue. These receptors came from a donor at least 40 years old with non-small cell lung cancer.

The V and J genes are TRBV5-4 and TRBJ2-7; 8 nucleotides agree with TRBD1. The CDR3 runs 15 residues. Germline loops: CDR1 SGHNT, CDR2 YYREEE (reference sequence). V gave up 4 bases and J gave up 3 bases; unmatched junction bases: 9. This CDR3 reads CASSPAGTGFYEQYV. DNA of the CDR3: TGTGCCAGCAGCCCGGCGGGGACAGGATTCTACGAGCAGTACGTC.

The chain recombines TRBV24-1 with TRBJ2-2; D unresolved. Germline V lookup: CDR1 KGHDR, CDR2 SFDVKD. CDR3 size: 17 residues. Trimming removed 4 bases at V and 3 bases at J, with 17 bases between. DNA of the CDR3: TGTGCCACCAGTGACGACGACGTGTTAGGATACACCGGGGAGCTGTTTTTT. Translated: CATSDDDVLGYTGELFF.

The chain carries TRBV29-1 and TRBJ2-5, with 10 bases that match TRBD1. Trimming cost V 8 bases and J 5 bases; bases outside gene matches: 8. Per the germline V gene, CDR1 is SQVTM and CDR2 is ANQGSEA. CDR3 length equals 13 residues. CDR3 DNA sequence: TGCAGCACTAGACAGGGGGCGGGGGAGACCCAGTACTTC. It specifies CSTRQGAGETQYF.

CDR3 protein: CSVGDSEETQYF. In DNA, the CDR3 is TGCAGCGTCGGCGACTCCGAAGAGACCCAGTACTTC. This sequence joins TRBV29-1 and TRBJ2-5; D not resolved. V was shortened by 6 bases and J by 3 bases, with 11 bases between the two germline ends. Germline V gives CDR1 SQVTM, CDR2 ANQGSEA. The CDR3 runs to 12 residues. Drawing the rest from reference TRBV29-1 and TRBJ2-5, the complete variable domain is SAVISQKPSRDICQRGTSLTIQCQVDSQVTMMFWYRQQPGQSLTLIATANQGSEATYESGFVIDKFPISRPNLTFSTLTVSNMSPEDSSIYLCSVGDSEETQYFGPGTRLLVL.

The chain has TRBV27 and TRBJ2-3; D perhaps matches TRBD1 (5 bases). V lost 3 bases, J lost 3 bases, and 19 bases lay in between. Germline loops: CDR1 MNHEY, CDR2 SMNVEV (reference sequence). The CDR3 covers 17 residues. As DNA, the CDR3 is TGTGCCAGCAGTTTCCGGTTTATTCCCCCAGGGACAGATACGCAGTATTTT. Its protein is CASSFRFIPPGTDTQYF.

Notes on this clone: A read error is possible here, since a much larger clone lies one base away. The V and J genes are TRBV19 and TRBJ1-5, with 7 bases identical to TRBD1. The DNA end is more similar to TRBJ2-3, so the J call may be wrong. This CDR3 region has 14 residues. The germline CDR1 and CDR2 sequences are LNHDA and SQIVND (reference sequence). The CDR3 loop is CASSPGQINQPQYF. CDR3 sequence (DNA): TGTGCCAGTAGTCCGGGACAGATCAATCAGCCCCAGTATTTT.

This chain links TRBV12-3 or TRBV12-4 with TRBJ1-1; D might be TRBD1 (5 bases). The CDR3 contains 13 residues. Between the trimmed V and J ends, which lost 3 bases and 3 bases, there was a span of 8 bases. DNA of the CDR3: TGTGCCAGCAGTTTCAAAGGGGACACTGAAGCTTTCTTT. Translation: CASSFKGDTEAFF.

V gene TRBV19 combines with J gene TRBJ1-1, with a tentative D call TRBD1 (5 bases). The CDR3 loop spans 17 amino acids. In germline, CDR1 is LNHDA, CDR2 SQIVND (reference sequence). V was clipped by 3 bases and J by 1 base, with 18 bases between them. CDR3: CASSMVAGISGNTEAFF. The DNA of the CDR3 is TGTGCCAGTAGTATGGTAGCAGGGATCAGCGGGAACACTGAAGCTTTCTTT.

The V gene is TRBV19, the J gene TRBJ1-3; the match to TRBD1 covers 7 bases. Germline V lookup: CDR1 LNHDA, CDR2 SQIVND (reference sequence). The trim removed 5 bases at V and 0 bases at J, leaving 4 bases unmatched. The CDR3 contains 15 residues. The CDR3 is CASSLGQSSGNTIYF. Here the CDR3 DNA reads TGTGCCAGTAGTTTGGGACAGAGCTCTGGAAACACCATATATTTT.

The rearrangement uses TRBV5-4 and TRBJ2-6; D may be TRBD2 (5 bases). V was cut by 3 bases and J by 2 bases, with 9 bases left in between. In germline, CDR1 is SGHNT, CDR2 YYREEE (reference sequence). The CDR3 covers 15 residues. Here the CDR3 DNA reads TGTGCCAGCAGCTCGGCCGGGGCTGGGGCCAACGTCCTGACTTTC. It is translated as CASSSAGAGANVLTF. Based on the CDR3 plus reference TRBV5-4 and TRBJ2-6, the full variable domain is ETGVTQSPTHLIKTRGQQVTLRCSSQSGHNTVSWYQQALGQGPQFIFQYYREEENGRGNFPPRFSGLQFPNYSSELNVNALELDDSALYLCASSSAGAGANVLTFGAGSRLTVL.

This chain links TRBV19 with TRBJ1-5, with 7 nucleotides matching TRBD1. Germline lookup yields CDR1 LNHDA and CDR2 SQIVND (reference sequence). Trimming removed 2 bases from V and 0 bases from J; junction bases left unmatched: 16. The CDR3 spans 20 residues. DNA for the CDR3: TGTGCCAGTAGTATACCTCTTTTTATTCGACAGGGTGATAGCAATCAGCCCCAGCATTTT. Translation gives CASSIPLFIRQGDSNQPQHF.

This clone is a singleton in its sample. Written as DNA, the CDR3 is TGTGCCAGCAGTTTAAGCAGCGCCTACGAGCAGTACTTC. It codes for CASSLSSAYEQYF. The chain is built from TRBV12-3 or TRBV12-4 and TRBJ2-7; no reliable D call. This CDR3 is built from 13 residues. Trimming cost V 2 bases and J 2 bases, with 7 bases left between them.

The chain has TRBV4-1 and TRBJ1-4; D gene ambiguous. Deletions cut 0 bases from V and 8 bases from J, with 13 bases between. This CDR3 comprises 15 residues. CDR1 and CDR2 from the germline V gene are MGHRA and YSYEKL. Here the CDR3 DNA reads TGCGCCAGCAGCCAAGAGGCAGGTCCTAGGGAAAAACTGTTTTTT. Residues: CASSQEAGPREKLFF.

The chain links TRBV30 to TRBJ2-4, with 9 nucleotides matching TRBD1. The V segment lost 0 bases and the J segment 7 bases; nucleotides outside the gene matches: 1. CDR1 is GTSNPN and CDR2 is SVGIG in the germline V gene (reference sequence). This CDR3 is built from 13 residues. The CDR3 bases are TGTGCCTGGAGTGTACAGGGGGCGAACATTCAGTACTTC. It is translated as CAWSVQGANIQYF.

V usage is TRBV18 and J usage is TRBJ1-3, with D tentatively TRBD1 (6 bases). From germline, CDR1 is KGHSH and CDR2 LQKENI. This CDR3 contains 16 residues. Trimming removed 2 bases from V and 2 bases from J, with 13 bases in between. CDR3 residues: CASSPSRTATGNTIYF. The DNA for the CDR3 is TGTGCCAGCTCACCAAGCAGGACAGCTACTGGAAACACCATATATTTT. Complete variable domain (other parts from reference TRBV18 and TRBJ1-3): NAGVMQNPRHLVRRRGQEARLRCSPMKGHSHVYWYRQLPEEGLKFMVYLQKENIIDESGMPKERFSAEFPKEGPSILRIQQVVRGDSAAYFCASSPSRTATGNTIYFGEGSWLTVV.

The chain couples TRBV18 to TRBJ1-5; no reliable D call. From germline, CDR1 is KGHSH and CDR2 LQKENI. The CDR3 has 13 residues. Trimming left V 6 bases short and J 4 bases short, with 10 bases between. In DNA form, the CDR3 reads TGTGCCAGCTCGTCGGACTCTAATCAGCCCCAGCATTTT. It is translated as CASSSDSNQPQHF.

This chain links TRBV30 with TRBJ1-1; 7 bases fit TRBD1. Germline loops: CDR1 GTSNPN, CDR2 SVGIG (reference sequence). V was pared by 2 bases and J by 3 bases, with 6 bases of the junction left unmatched. CDR3 length: 14 amino acids. The chain's CDR3 is CAWSLTGQDTEAFF. The CDR3 DNA sequence: TGTGCCTGGAGTCTAACAGGACAGGACACTGAAGCTTTCTTT.

The CDR3 sequence: CATSRDQEGSSEQYF. In DNA form, the CDR3 reads TGTGCCACCAGCAGAGATCAGGAGGGATCAAGCGAGCAGTACTTC. The V and J genes are TRBV15 and TRBJ2-7; possible D gene TRBD2, 6 bases. Trimming took off 0 bases at V and 6 bases at J, with 15 bases between the two ends. CDR1 is LNHNV and CDR2 is YYDKDF in the germline V gene (reference sequence). The CDR3 consists of 15 residues.

The chain employs TRBV18 and TRBJ1-2; unclear D gene. The germline V gene encodes CDR1 KGHSH and CDR2 LQKENI. V lost 0 bases, J lost 5 bases, and 10 bases lay in between. The CDR3 covers 14 residues. CDR3 nucleotides: TGTGCCAGCTCACCACCGGGCGGTCAATATGGCTACACCTTC. It specifies CASSPPGGQYGYTF.

This CDR3 is CASSLDRTRGGYTF. The DNA for the CDR3 is TGTGCCAGCAGCCTCGACAGGACAAGAGGGGGCTACACCTTC. The V and J genes are TRBV7-9 and TRBJ1-2; tentatively, D is TRBD1 (6 bases). Trimming took off 5 bases at V and 8 bases at J, with 18 bases between the two ends. CDR1 is SEHNR and CDR2 is FQNEAQ in the germline V gene (reference sequence). CDR3 length: 14 residues.

The chain is built from TRBV9 and TRBJ1-1; D not resolved. Germline V lookup: CDR1 SGDLS, CDR2 YYNGEE. This CDR3 has 14 amino acids. Trimming left V 0 bases short and J 0 bases short, with 6 bases between. DNA for the CDR3: TGTGCCAGCAGCGTAGTGTGGATGAACACTGAAGCTTTCTTT. Protein product: CASSVVWMNTEAFF.

The chain recombines TRBV11-3 with TRBJ2-3; the match to TRBD1 covers 7 bases. The CDR3 has 15 amino acids. V lost 1 base, J lost 4 bases, and 5 bases stayed unmatched. Germline CDR1 SGHNT, CDR2 YENEEA. This CDR3 reads CASSLGQGIADTQYF. The CDR3 bases are TGTGCCAGCAGCTTAGGACAGGGTATCGCAGATACGCAGTATTTT. Based on the CDR3 plus reference TRBV11-3 and TRBJ2-3, the full variable domain is EAGVVQSPRYKIIEKKQPVAFWCNPISGHNTLYWYLQNLGQGPELLIRYENEEAVDDSQLPKDRFSAERLKGVDSTLKIQPAELGDSAVYLCASSLGQGIADTQYFGPGTRLTVL.

This clone was seen a single time. The chain couples TRBV7-2 to TRBJ2-7; 10 bases fit TRBD2. CDR3 length: 19 residues. V dropped 4 bases and J dropped 2; count of bases not matched to a gene: 17. The V gene's germline CDR1 is SGHTA and CDR2 FQGNSA. CDR3 sequence reads: CASSSPGGRIAGGPYEQYF. CDR3 bases: TGTGCCAGCAGCTCCCCGGGGGGGCGAATAGCGGGGGGCCCCTACGAGCAGTACTTC.

The DNA for the CDR3 is TGTGCCAGCAGCTTAGCGCGGGGACCCTTGAGAGATACGCAGTATTTT. Residues: CASSLARGPLRDTQYF. The rearrangement uses TRBV7-9 and TRBJ2-3, with a possible D match to TRBD2 (6 bases). Trimming left V 0 bases short and J 5 bases short, with 15 bases between. This CDR3 comprises 16 residues. Germline CDR1 and CDR2: SEHNR and FQNEAQ (reference sequence). Full variable domain (outside the CDR3, taken from reference TRBV7-9 and TRBJ2-3): DTGVSQNPRHKITKRGQNVTFRCDPISEHNRLYWYRQTLGQGPEFLTYFQNEAQLEKSRLLSDRFSAERPKGSFSTLEIQRTEQGDSAMYLCASSLARGPLRDTQYFGPGTRLTVL.

The chain combines TRBV30 with TRBJ1-1; D uncertain. The CDR3 runs 14 residues. V lost 5 bases and J lost 0, with 13 bases in between. Germline-derived CDR1 and CDR2 are GTSNPN and SVGIG (reference sequence). In DNA form, the CDR3 reads TGTGCCTGGGACCGCACGTCGCTGAACACTGAAGCTTTCTTT. Encoded protein: CAWDRTSLNTEAFF.

The chain uses TRBV7-9 and TRBJ2-1, with 7 bases fitting TRBD2. This CDR3 contains 13 residues. Germline V gives CDR1 SEHNR, CDR2 FQNEAQ (reference sequence). Trimming at V came to 1 base and at J to 9 bases, leaving 3 bases not matched to a gene. DNA of the CDR3: TGTGCCAGCAGCTTAGGGGCTAGCGGTGAGCAGTTCTTC. Amino acids: CASSLGASGEQFF.

This clone was observed a few times. The chain is built from TRBV24-1 and TRBJ2-3, with no clear D. Germline V CDR1 and CDR2: KGHDR, SFDVKD. This CDR3 spans 15 amino acids. V lost 4 bases and J 5 bases, leaving 15 bases between the germline ends. In nucleotides, the CDR3 is TGTGCCACCAGTGACTTAACGGCCCCTTTAGATACGCAGTATTTT. Translation gives CATSDLTAPLDTQYF.

This clone was recorded only once. This rearrangement joins TRBV12-3 or TRBV12-4 to TRBJ1-2; possible D gene TRBD1, 5 bases. The CDR3 covers 13 residues. The ends were cut back, 3 bases at V and 6 bases at J, with 11 bases in the middle. CDR3 protein: CASSFVRENGYTF. In nucleotides, the CDR3 is TGTGCCAGCAGTTTTGTCAGGGAGAATGGCTACACCTTC.

The chain recombines TRBV20-1 with TRBJ2-2; D is ambiguous. The V gene lost 3 bases and the J gene lost 1 base, with 6 bases spanning the gap. Germline loops: CDR1 DFQATT, CDR2 SNEGSKA (reference sequence). The CDR3 consists of 13 residues. The CDR3 reads CSASKGNTGELFF. Here the CDR3 DNA reads TGCAGTGCTAGTAAGGGGAACACCGGGGAGCTGTTTTTT.

The chain is built from TRBV5-1 and TRBJ2-3; TRBD2 aligns across 8 bases. Germline V CDR1 and CDR2: SGHRS, YFSETQ. The CDR3 length is 16 residues. The trim removed 0 bases at V and 5 bases at J, leaving 8 bases unmatched. The CDR3 DNA sequence: TGCGCCAGCAGCTTGGCCAGTAGCGGGAATAAAGATACGCAGTATTTT. Translating gives CASSLASSGNKDTQYF.

This sequence joins TRBV30 and TRBJ1-5, with D uncertain. Trimming cost V 1 base and J 7 bases, with 14 bases left between them. Per germline, CDR1 GTSNPN and CDR2 SVGIG (reference sequence). The CDR3 is 14 residues long. The CDR3 region is CAWSDRVLNQPQHF. The DNA for the CDR3 is TGTGCCTGGAGTGACCGGGTCCTTAACCAGCCCCAGCATTTT.

This chain joins TRBV19 and TRBJ2-7; TRBD2 matches at 9 bases. Germline V gene lookup returns CDR1 LNHDA and CDR2 SQIVND (reference sequence). This CDR3 contains 17 residues. V was clipped by 4 bases and J by 3 bases; unmatched bases: 13. The CDR3 coding sequence is TGTGCCAGTAGTAGTGGACTAGGGCTAGCGGGGAACTACGAGCAGTACTTC. As protein: CASSSGLGLAGNYEQYF.